A selection of T cell receptor beta chains follows, all from one sample in a study of blood T cell repertoires in COVID-19. Data came from immunoSEQ multiplex PCR; TCRdb stores just in-frame clones and leaves some out. The sample has tens of thousands of clones; 80% are singletons. Source material: peripheral blood. Receptor source: a man aged 60 to 69 with active or convalescent COVID-19. Each CDR3 is given with its conserved first and last residue.

J | V | CDR3
TRBJ1-2 | TRBV19 | CASSTEPPQGYGYTF
TRBJ1-1 | TRBV7-6 | CASSSQGANTEAFF
TRBJ2-5 | TRBV5-6 | CASSPGTGAGETQYF
TRBJ1-3 | TRBV9 | CASSVEGEGNTIYF
TRBJ1-2 | TRBV4-3 | CASSQDRRAGGYTF
TRBJ1-2 | TRBV18 | CASSPGTGFNYGYTF
TRBJ1-5 | TRBV19 | CASSLGQGALGNQPQHF
TRBJ2-2 | TRBV6-5 | CASRGGLNTGELFF
TRBJ2-4 | TRBV6-2/TRBV6-3 | CASSYPGGVGPGQNIQYF
TRBJ2-7 | TRBV5-4 | CASSLSASGGAVYEQYF
TRBJ2-3 | TRBV3-1/TRBV3-2 | CASSQSAGADTQYF
TRBJ1-6 | TRBV14 | CASSVQGRSYNSPLHF
TRBJ1-2 | TRBV29-1 | CSVTPGTGSYGYTF
TRBJ1-6 | TRBV6-5 | CASRSRDSYNSPLHF
TRBJ1-2 | TRBV28 | CASSPVRGLVYGYTF
TRBJ2-2 | TRBV19 | CASSIERGTTGELFF
TRBJ1-5 | TRBV6-6 | CASSYYSGSNQPQHF